This T cell receptor beta chain comes out of a study of CD8+CD57+ T cells in acquired aplastic anemia. Study information: Recorded DNA amounts for sorted CD4+ and CD8+ cells had an average of 3.2 ug.

This clonotype occurred many times. The antigen is undetermined. Losses at the gene ends were 5 bases for V and 5 bases for J; bases not matched to a gene: 6. The CDR3 is made up of 14 amino acids. Study results and limitations: Patients did not significantly differ from controls in CD8+ Simpson's diversity. Patients and controls turned out to have some 30 CD8+ CDR3 sequences in common.

Genomic DNA served as template for TCR beta VDJ and CDR3 profiling. TCRdb re-analysed the reads in MiXCR, keeping a single row per CDR3 protein. Seen here are around 190,000 distinct CDR3 sequences, about 59% observed once, and the top ten hold less than 30%. Material: sorted CD4+, CD8+, or CD8+CD57+ T cells (not recorded which) from PBMCs. The receptor's source is a human donor in good health. V is TRBV12-3 or TRBV12-4 and J is TRBJ2-1; 7 nucleotides line up with TRBD1. Here the CDR3 DNA reads TGTGCCAGCAGTGGGACAGAACCAAACAATGAGCAGTTCTTC. Translating gives CASSGTEPNNEQFF.